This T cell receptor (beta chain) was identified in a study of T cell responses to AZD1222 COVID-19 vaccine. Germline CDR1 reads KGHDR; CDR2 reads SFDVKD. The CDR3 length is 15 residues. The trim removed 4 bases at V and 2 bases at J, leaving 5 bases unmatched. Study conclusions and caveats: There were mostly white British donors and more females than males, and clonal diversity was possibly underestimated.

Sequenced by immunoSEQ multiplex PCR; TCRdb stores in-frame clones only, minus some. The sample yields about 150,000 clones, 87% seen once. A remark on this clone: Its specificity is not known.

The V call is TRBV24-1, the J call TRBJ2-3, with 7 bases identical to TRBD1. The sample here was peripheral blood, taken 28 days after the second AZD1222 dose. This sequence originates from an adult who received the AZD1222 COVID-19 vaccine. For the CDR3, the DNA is TGTGCCACCAGTGACCGACAGGGTCACACAGATACGCAGTATTTT. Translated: CATSDRQGHTDTQYF.